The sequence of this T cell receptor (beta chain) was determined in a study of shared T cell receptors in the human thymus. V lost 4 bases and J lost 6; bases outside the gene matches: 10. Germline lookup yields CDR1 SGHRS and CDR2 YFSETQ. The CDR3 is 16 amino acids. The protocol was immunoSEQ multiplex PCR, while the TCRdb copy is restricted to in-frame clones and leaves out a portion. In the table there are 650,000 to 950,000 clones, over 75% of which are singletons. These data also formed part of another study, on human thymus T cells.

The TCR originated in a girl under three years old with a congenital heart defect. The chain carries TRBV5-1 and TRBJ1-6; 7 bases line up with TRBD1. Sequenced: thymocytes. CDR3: CASSPWTGTVNSPLHF. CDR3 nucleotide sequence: TGCGCCAGCAGCCCGTGGACCGGGACAGTTAATTCACCCCTCCACTTT. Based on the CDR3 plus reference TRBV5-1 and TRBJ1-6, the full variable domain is KAGVTQTPRYLIKTRGQQVTLSCSPISGHRSVSWYQQTPGQGLQFLFEYFSETQRNKGNFPGRFSGRQFSNSRSEMNVSTLELGDSALYLCASSPWTGTVNSPLHFGNGTRLTVT.